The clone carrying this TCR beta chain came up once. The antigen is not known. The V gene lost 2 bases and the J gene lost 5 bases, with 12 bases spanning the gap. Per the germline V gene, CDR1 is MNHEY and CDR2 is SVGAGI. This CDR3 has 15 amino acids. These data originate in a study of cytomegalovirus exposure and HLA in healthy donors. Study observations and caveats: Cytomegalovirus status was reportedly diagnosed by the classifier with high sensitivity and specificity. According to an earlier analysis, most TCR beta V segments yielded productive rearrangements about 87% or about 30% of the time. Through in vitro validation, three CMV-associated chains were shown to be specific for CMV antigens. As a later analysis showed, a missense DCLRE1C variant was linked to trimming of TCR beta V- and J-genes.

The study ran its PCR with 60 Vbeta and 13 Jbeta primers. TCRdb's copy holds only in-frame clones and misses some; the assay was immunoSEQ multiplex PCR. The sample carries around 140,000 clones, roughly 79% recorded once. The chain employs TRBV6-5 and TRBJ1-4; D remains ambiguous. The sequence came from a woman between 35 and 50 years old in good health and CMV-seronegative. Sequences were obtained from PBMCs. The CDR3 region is CASSYSGPHNEKLFF. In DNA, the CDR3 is TGTGCCAGCAGTTACAGTGGGCCGCACAATGAAAAACTGTTTTTT.